Given below is one T cell receptor beta chain in context. Its antigen is unknown. No base quality information exists; no much larger clone differs at one position. This entry comes from a study of blood T cell repertoires in COVID-19 (dated by TCRdb to between 2020 and 2021). In the study overall: The collaborator samples originated in the United States, Italy and Spain and spanned the acute and convalescent phases of COVID-19. The prospective study material was composed of cDNA or gDNA derived from T cells, B-cell-depleted T cells, or PBMCs. Subjects who had been exposed to COVID-19, were actively infected with it, or had recovered from it provided the deeply sampled blood TCRbeta repertoires that made up the dataset. The repertoires were made available in a free public database intended to serve as a resource for research on the immune response to SARS-CoV-2. Samples came from the ongoing ImmuneRACE study (first 160 participants) plus 1,254 subjects from 6 global collaborators. Sample metadata almost always included a de-identified subject ID, COVID-19 status, age in years and sex. Where HLA class I and class II types were available, the types were taken from metadata supplied by the sample provider, not from assay-based typing. Beyond this particular receptor, the publication reports: The quantity of clinical and demographic metadata differed by source and by participant and was supplied without curation.

The immunoSEQ Assay, a bias-controlled multiplex PCR, was used to amplify TCRbeta CDR3 regions from genomic DNA. In the paper's pipeline: Nucleated cell counts per sample were estimated from amplification of reference gene primers within the assay. To quantify the absolute abundance of each unique TCRbeta CDR3 rearrangement, sequence reads were collapsed and filtered. For each sample, productive Simpson clonality was calculated as the square root of Simpson's diversity index across productive rearrangements. TCRdb limited this immuneACCESS table to in-frame rearrangements with V and J called. A share of clones is missing; checked studies link under half to unresolved V genes, and the rest is unexplained. V, J and clone size reflect that table, while D and trimming were determined from the DNA. This sample gives about 66,000 clones in total; 86% of them show up just once. The ten biggest clones cover 5.5% to 8% of the sample.

The germline V gene specifies SGHVS as CDR1 and FQNEAQ as CDR2. From the cysteine up to the phenylalanine, the CDR3 has a length of 14 residues. Only CDR3 DNA is held: 42 bases, read in frame from base 1. The germline V and J ends show losses of 3 bases and 4 bases respectively, and no gene match explains 3 bases of the junction. Collaborating institutions collected whole blood in K2EDTA tubes following their own protocols. For TCRbeta analysis, collaborators shipped samples in one of three forms: frozen whole blood, isolated PBMCs, or DNA extracted from either of those sample types. This receptor was obtained from a man in his fifties or sixties with active COVID-19. The sequencing input was peripheral blood. The chain links TRBV7-8 with TRBJ1-1; the junction holds 9 bases that match TRBD1. The DNA is as follows: TGTGCCAGCAGCTTCTCGACAGGGGGCACTGAAGCTTTCTTT. This sequence encodes CASSFSTGGTEAFF.